This TCR beta chain comes out of a study of graft-versus-host responses after intestinal transplantation. For the study at large: All recipients were transplanted with multivisceral, liver-intestinal, or isolated intestinal grafts. Among the recipients, all got anti-thymocyte globulin induction and then tacrolimus and steroids for approximately 3 years. Study-wide results and caveats: Detection of GvH clones occurred in recipient marrow, and some had their first appearance in ileum or blood.

J was trimmed by 3 bases and V by 4 bases; bases with no gene match: 5. Germline CDR1 and CDR2: SGHRS and YFSETQ. CDR3 size: 14 residues. Repertoires were generated with immunoSEQ multiplex PCR, while TCRdb's copy carries only in-frame clones and drops some. The sample holds almost 40,000 clones, over 90% seen once. Details on this clone: What it binds is unknown.

This rearrangement joins TRBV5-1 to TRBJ2-7; 9 nucleotides match TRBD1. This TCR was recovered from a human donor who was the organ donor for an intestinal transplant. The specimen comprised unstimulated CD8+ T cells sorted from spleen or lymph node cells, sampled before transplant. For the CDR3, the DNA is TGCGCCAGCAGCCCTGAGGGACAGGGCTACGAGCAGTACTTC. Residues: CASSPEGQGYEQYF. Full variable domain (rest looked up from reference TRBV5-1 and TRBJ2-7): KAGVTQTPRYLIKTRGQQVTLSCSPISGHRSVSWYQQTPGQGLQFLFEYFSETQRNKGNFPGRFSGRQFSNSRSEMNVSTLELGDSALYLCASSPEGQGYEQYFGPGTRLTVT.